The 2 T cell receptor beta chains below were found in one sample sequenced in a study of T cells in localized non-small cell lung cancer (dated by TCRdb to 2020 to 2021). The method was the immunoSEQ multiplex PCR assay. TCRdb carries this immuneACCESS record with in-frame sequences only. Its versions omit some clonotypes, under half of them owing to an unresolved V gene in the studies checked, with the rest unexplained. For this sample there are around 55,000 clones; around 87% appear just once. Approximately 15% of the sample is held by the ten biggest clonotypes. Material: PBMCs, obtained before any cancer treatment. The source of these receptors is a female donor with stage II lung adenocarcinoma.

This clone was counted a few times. The CDR3 spells CASILSPGGTEAFF. The CDR3 DNA follows: TGCGCCAGCATCCTGAGTCCGGGGGGCACTGAAGCTTTCTTT. V is TRBV5-1 and J is TRBJ1-1; D perhaps matches TRBD1 (5 bases). CDR1 SGHRS and CDR2 YFSETQ come from the germline V gene. Trimming took off 6 bases at V and 4 bases at J, with 16 bases between the two ends. CDR3 length: 14 amino acids.

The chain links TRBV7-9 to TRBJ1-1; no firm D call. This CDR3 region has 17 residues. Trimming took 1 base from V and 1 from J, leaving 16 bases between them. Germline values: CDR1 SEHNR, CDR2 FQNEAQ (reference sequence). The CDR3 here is CASSLGLVMAANTEAFF. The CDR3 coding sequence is TGTGCCAGCAGCTTAGGCCTAGTAATGGCAGCGAACACTGAAGCTTTCTTT.